The clone carrying this T cell receptor beta chain appeared many times. What it recognizes is unknown. The data were obtained in a study of regulatory T cells in long-lasting Graves disease. Sample time point: persistent/refractory GD, antithyroid drugs over 5 years with positive TRAb. TCR sequences were obtained from RNA taken from PBMCs. Peripheral blood, at about 10 milliliters, went into EDTA tubes. With iRepertoire HTBI primers and Arm-PCR of CDR3 regions, TCR beta libraries were built. One entry per CDR3 protein, called by TCRdb with MiXCR from the multiplex PCR reads. The sample lists about 470,000 distinct CDR3 sequences; around 21% were seen once. The study's findings and limits: Limited sample numbers may have lowered accuracy. Study was limited to peripheral blood, excluding thyroid tissue.

Sample: peripheral blood mononuclear cells (PBMCs), taken when the disease was refractory, from a patient treated with antithyroid drugs. The clonotype was recovered from a female donor with Graves disease.

CDR3 in amino acids: CAIQTSTGGNYGYTF. The CDR3 DNA follows: TGTGCCATCCAGACCTCGACAGGGGGCAACTATGGCTACACCTTC. The V call is TRBV6-1, the J call TRBJ1-2; 10 bases agree with TRBD1. This CDR3 region has 15 residues. Germline trimming cut 10 bases from V and 2 bases from J; bases unmatched to any gene: 10. CDR1 and CDR2 (germline): MNHNS, SASEGT.